These 31 T cell receptor beta chains came from one sample sequenced in a study of identical twins. Each CDR3 protein gets one entry after TCRdb re-called the 5' RACE reads with MiXCR. The data contain some 730,000 distinct CDR3 sequences, about 18% of them singletons. In addition, the sample was reused for a study of T cells expressing NK-cell markers.

Sequencing was done on a sample of PBMCs. These TCRs come from a woman aged 18-29 years in good health.

The table lists this clonotype with a few counts. This chain uses TRBV23-1 with TRBJ2-3; 7 nucleotides match TRBD1. TRBV23-1 is marked as an open reading frame, function uncertain. The CDR3 length is 16 residues. V was pared by 0 bases and J by 2 bases, with 5 bases of the junction left unmatched. The CDR3 DNA reads as TGCGCCAGCAGTCAATCGTGGCAGGGGGTCACAGATACGCAGTATTTT. Its translation: CASSQSWQGVTDTQYF.

V gene TRBV20-1 combines with J gene TRBJ1-1; D gene ambiguous. Per the germline V gene, CDR1 is DFQATT and CDR2 is SNEGSKA (reference sequence). V was clipped by 0 bases and J by 8 bases, with 7 bases between them. The length of the CDR3 is 11 residues. The DNA for the CDR3 is TGCAGTGCTAGAGAACCCCCAGAAGCTTTCTTT. It specifies CSAREPPEAFF.

Only a few counts were recorded for this clonotype. The rearrangement joins TRBV25-1 to TRBJ2-5; 12 bases line up with TRBD1. This CDR3 has 14 residues. V shed 8 bases, J shed 5 bases, and the junction held 6 bases outside the gene matches. CDR1 MGHDK and CDR2 SYGVNS come from the germline V gene. This CDR3 is CASSGQGARETQYF. The CDR3 region has the DNA TGTGCCAGCTCGGGACAGGGGGCGCGCGAGACCCAGTACTTC. Using reference TRBV25-1 and TRBJ2-5 for the parts outside the CDR3, the full variable domain is EADIYQTPRYLVIGTGKKITLECSQTMGHDKMYWYQQDPGMELHLIHYSYGVNSTEKGDLSSESTVSRIRTEHFPLTLESARPSHTSQYLCASSGQGARETQYFGPGTRLLVL.

This clonotype appeared a few times. V is TRBV5-6 and J is TRBJ2-7, with 11 bases lining up with TRBD2. This CDR3 has 16 residues. With 4 bases clipped from V and 7 bases from J, the junction kept 13 bases outside the gene matches. Germline-derived CDR1 and CDR2 are SGHDT and YYEEEE. CDR3 DNA sequence: TGTGCCAGCAGCGGGGTACTAGCGGGGGCTCGAGAAGAGCAGTACTTC. It translates to CASSGVLAGAREEQYF.

The chain carries TRBV12-3 or TRBV12-4 and TRBJ2-7, with a possible D match to TRBD1 (5 bases). This CDR3 has 11 residues. The V gene lost 10 bases and the J gene lost 6 bases, with 13 bases spanning the gap. In DNA form, the CDR3 reads TGTGCCATTTCGCAGGGCGCCGAGCAGTACTTC. Translation gives CAISQGAEQYF.

This clonotype was observed many times. J is TRBJ1-5 and V is TRBV20-1; D unresolved. The CDR3 covers 13 residues. CDR1 and CDR2 (germline): DFQATT, SNEGSKA (reference sequence). V gave up 6 bases and J gave up 4 bases, with 13 bases separating them. The CDR3 DNA reads TGCAGTGCCAGGACTGCCCAGAATCAGCCCCAGCATTTT. Amino acids: CSARTAQNQPQHF.

The sample holds a few counts of this clonotype. The J gene is TRBJ2-3, the V gene TRBV2, with unresolved D. Germline V CDR1 and CDR2: SNHLY, FYNNEI. CDR3 length: 12 residues. Trimming pared 7 bases from V and 3 bases from J, leaving 8 bases between. CDR3 nucleotide sequence: TGTGCCAGCATAATCCTGACAGATACGCAGTATTTT. Protein sequence: CASIILTDTQYF. Supplemented by reference TRBV2 and TRBJ2-3, the full variable domain reads EPEVTQTPSHQVTQMGQEVILRCVPISNHLYFYWYRQILGQKVEFLVSFYNNEISEKSEIFDDQFSVERPDGSNFTLKIRSTKLEDSAMYFCASIILTDTQYFGPGTRLTVL.

This clonotype was found many times. The chain's CDR3 is CSAPLGENNEQFF. CDR3 bases: TGCAGTGCTCCCCTTGGGGAAAACAATGAGCAGTTCTTC. This chain links TRBV20-1 with TRBJ2-1, with D unresolved. V dropped 5 bases and J dropped 5 bases, with 13 bases sitting between them. The CDR3 is 13 amino acids. CDR1 is DFQATT, CDR2 SNEGSKA, per germline (reference sequence).

This clonotype turned up a few times. V and J are TRBV7-6 and TRBJ2-7; 8 positions agree with TRBD1. This CDR3 has 14 amino acids. V dropped 3 bases and J dropped 5; count of bases not matched to a gene: 6. The V gene's germline CDR1 is SGHVS and CDR2 FNYEAQ. The CDR3 region has the DNA TGTGCCAGCAGCTTCGGACAGGGCATAAACGAGCAGTACTTC. It translates to CASSFGQGINEQYF.

The chain recombines TRBV5-6 with TRBJ1-4; 9 bases align to TRBD1. J gave up 13 bases and V 4 bases, and 14 bases lay outside the gene matches. The germline CDR1 and CDR2 sequences are SGHDT and YYEEEE. This CDR3 spans 15 amino acids. This CDR3 is CASSRQGGYKWRLFF. The CDR3 nucleotides are TGTGCCAGCAGCCGACAGGGGGGTTACAAATGGAGACTGTTTTTT.

V usage is TRBV11-3 and J usage is TRBJ2-7, with D perhaps given as TRBD1 or TRBD2 (5 bases each). V dropped 3 bases and J dropped 5 bases, with 17 bases sitting between them. CDR3 length: 15 amino acids. The V gene's germline CDR1 is SGHNT and CDR2 YENEEA. CDR3 coding DNA: TGTGCCAGCAGCTTCGAGGCAGGGAGTATCCACGAGCAGTACTTC. Its protein is CASSFEAGSIHEQYF.

This clonotype appeared a few times. The chain is built from TRBV20-1 and TRBJ2-4, with 8 bases identical to TRBD1. Trimming at V came to 3 bases and at J to 8 bases, leaving 12 bases not matched to a gene. CDR1 DFQATT and CDR2 SNEGSKA come from the germline V gene (reference sequence). The CDR3 is 15 residues long. The CDR3 reads CSASPIIDRGDIQYF. The CDR3 region has the DNA TGCAGTGCTAGTCCTATTATCGACAGGGGTGACATTCAGTACTTC.

The chain employs TRBV6-1 and TRBJ2-3; 10 nucleotides match TRBD2. The V and J ends lost 8 bases and 2 bases, in that order; junction bases with no gene match: 7. The CDR3 consists of 15 residues. The germline gives CDR1 MNHNS, CDR2 SASEGT. The CDR3 is CASRYSGGNTDTQYF. The CDR3 nucleotides are TGTGCCAGCCGGTATAGCGGGGGGAACACAGATACGCAGTATTTT.

This clonotype was picked up a small number of times. The chain is built from TRBV5-1 and TRBJ2-7; 10 bases fit TRBD1. The CDR3 runs to 15 residues. Germline CDR1 and CDR2: SGHRS and YFSETQ. J lost 2 bases, V lost 3 bases, and 5 bases had no gene match. CDR3: CASSWGQGNTYEQYF. CDR3 DNA: TGCGCCAGCAGCTGGGGACAGGGGAACACCTACGAGCAGTACTTC.

CDR3 DNA: TGCGCCAGCAGCTTGGTCGTGGTCAGCTCCTACAATGAGCAGTTCTTC. The encoded protein is CASSLVVVSSYNEQFF. The genes are TRBV5-1 and TRBJ2-1, with D unclear. CDR1 and CDR2 from the germline V gene are SGHRS and YFSETQ. Trimming cost V 0 bases and J 0 bases, with 10 bases left between them. This CDR3 spans 16 amino acids.

This chain joins TRBV27 and TRBJ2-2, with a possible D match to TRBD1 (5 bases). The V gene lost 5 bases and the J gene lost 8 bases, with 9 bases spanning the gap. Germline loops: CDR1 MNHEY, CDR2 SMNVEV (reference sequence). This CDR3 comprises 12 residues. The CDR3 region is CASSQGLGELFF. The CDR3 nucleotides are TGTGCCAGCAGTCAGGGTTTAGGGGAGCTGTTTTTT.

This clonotype turned up a few times. V and J are TRBV7-6 and TRBJ2-1; D perhaps matches TRBD2 (5 bases). This CDR3 contains 12 residues. Germline V gives CDR1 SGHVS, CDR2 FNYEAQ. V lost 4 bases and J lost 8, with 9 bases in between. Here the CDR3 DNA reads TGTGCCAGCAGCTCATCGGGGTATGAGCAGTTCTTC. Translation gives CASSSSGYEQFF.

Only a few counts were recorded for this clonotype. The V and J genes are TRBV6-6 and TRBJ1-2; the match to TRBD1 covers 8 bases. This CDR3 region has 13 residues. Germline V lookup: CDR1 MNHNY, CDR2 SVGAGI (reference sequence). V lost 6 bases, J lost 8 bases, and 8 bases stayed unmatched. CDR3 nucleotides: TGTGCCAGCAGACCAGGGGGCGCGGAGGGCTACACCTTC. Amino acids: CASRPGGAEGYTF.

V gene TRBV27 combines with J gene TRBJ2-7, with D possibly matching TRBD2 (6 bases). CDR3 size: 14 residues. V was clipped by 6 bases and J by 3 bases, with 15 bases between them. CDR1 is MNHEY and CDR2 is SMNVEV in the germline V gene (reference sequence). The CDR3 sequence is CASSPRRVYYEQYF. The CDR3 bases are TGTGCCAGCAGCCCAAGGAGGGTATACTACGAGCAGTACTTC.

This clonotype was detected a few times. This chain joins TRBV9 and TRBJ2-7, with unresolved D. Germline V gives CDR1 SGDLS, CDR2 YYNGEE. The CDR3 has 11 amino acids. The V end lost 1 base, the J end lost 6 bases, and 5 bases lay between the germline ends. This CDR3 reads CASSVSTEQYF. The CDR3 DNA reads TGTGCCAGCAGCGTATCTACCGAGCAGTACTTC.

This clonotype showed up just a few times. V usage is TRBV6-1 and J usage is TRBJ2-3; 13 nucleotides line up with TRBD2. The CDR3 covers 16 residues. V shed 7 bases, J shed 2 bases, and the junction held 6 bases outside the gene matches. Germline V gives CDR1 MNHNS, CDR2 SASEGT. CDR3 coding DNA: TGTGCCAGCAAGGCCGGGACTAGCGGGACCACAGATACGCAGTATTTT. Its translation is CASKAGTSGTTDTQYF.

The V gene is TRBV4-1, the J gene TRBJ1-2, with 9 bases matching TRBD1. Germline V CDR1 and CDR2: MGHRA, YSYEKL. V shed 4 bases, J shed 6 bases, and the junction held 9 bases outside the gene matches. There are 15 residues in the CDR3. This CDR3 is CASSRSKGQGNGYTF. The CDR3, as DNA: TGCGCCAGCAGCCGAAGTAAGGGACAGGGCAATGGCTACACCTTC.

This clonotype was seen a few times. The chain couples TRBV6-1 to TRBJ1-1; unclear D gene. Trimming took off 5 bases at V and 1 base at J, with 11 bases between the two ends. Germline V CDR1 and CDR2: MNHNS, SASEGT. The CDR3 has 14 residues. CDR3 DNA: TGTGCCAGCAGTCAACGTGCGGGGAACACTGAAGCTTTCTTT. Amino acids: CASSQRAGNTEAFF.

This clonotype was counted once. One end of the junction varies from germline; a read error may be responsible. V and J are TRBV6-5 and TRBJ2-7; the D gene is possibly TRBD1 (6 bases). Germline V gives CDR1 MNHEY, CDR2 SVGAGI. This CDR3 is built from 12 residues. This CDR3 is CASSLGQNEQCF. The CDR3 bases are TGTGCCAGCAGCCTAGGACAGAACGAGCAGTGCTTC.

The sample holds a few counts of this clonotype. The chain links TRBV12-3 or TRBV12-4 to TRBJ1-1; 9 positions agree with TRBD1. This CDR3 has 15 residues. The V gene end was trimmed by 1 base and the J gene end by 10 bases; junction bases not matched to a gene: 10. The CDR3 loop reads CASSLVGTGPARAFF. DNA for the CDR3: TGTGCCAGCAGTTTAGTTGGGACAGGGCCAGCTCGAGCTTTCTTT.

The DNA of the CDR3 is TGTGCCAGTAGTTCGCACAGATCCAATCAGCCCCAGCATTTT. Translating it yields CASSSHRSNQPQHF. The chain combines TRBV19 with TRBJ1-5; D gene ambiguous. Germline V CDR1 and CDR2: LNHDA, SQIVND (reference sequence). Between the trimmed V and J ends, which lost 5 bases and 3 bases, there was a span of 11 bases. This CDR3 contains 14 residues.

The chain couples TRBV7-3 to TRBJ2-1; 10 bases line up with TRBD2. The CDR3 extends over 15 amino acids. Losses at the gene ends were 5 bases for V and 10 bases for J; bases not matched to a gene: 11. Germline V lookup: CDR1 SGHTA, CDR2 FQGTGA. CDR3 sequence (DNA): TGTGCCAGCAGCCGAGGGGGACTAGCGAATCGAGAGCAGTTCTTC. It is translated as CASSRGGLANREQFF.

This clonotype was seen more than once but under ten times. The genes are TRBV7-2 and TRBJ2-7; no clear D. Germline CDR1 SGHTA, CDR2 FQGNSA. This CDR3 region has 12 residues. Trimming stripped 3 bases from V and 6 bases from J, with 9 bases between. This chain's CDR3 is CASSFSGREQYF. CDR3 bases: TGTGCCAGCAGCTTCTCGGGCCGCGAGCAGTACTTC.

The chain couples TRBV20-1 to TRBJ2-4; a possible D gene is TRBD1 (5 bases). The CDR3 runs to 14 residues. V lost 0 bases, J lost 1 base, and 7 bases lay in between. The V gene's germline CDR1 is DFQATT and CDR2 SNEGSKA (reference sequence). CDR3: CSARDSGAKNIQYF. DNA of the CDR3: TGCAGTGCTAGAGATTCAGGGGCCAAAAACATTCAGTACTTC.

This clonotype occurred a few times. The V gene is TRBV19, the J gene TRBJ1-2, with D uncertain. Germline V gene data show CDR1 as LNHDA and CDR2 as SQIVND (reference sequence). This CDR3 comprises 13 residues. V was trimmed by 3 bases and J by 1 base, leaving 6 bases between them. The CDR3 nucleotides are TGTGCCAGTAGTATCTTCGGTAACTATGGCTACACCTTC. Encoded protein: CASSIFGNYGYTF.

This clonotype has a handful of counts. The chain joins TRBV20-1 to TRBJ1-1, with 7 bases matching TRBD1. The trim removed 0 bases at V and 11 bases at J, leaving 6 bases unmatched. Germline V CDR1 and CDR2: DFQATT, SNEGSKA (reference sequence). There are 12 residues in the CDR3. The CDR3 DNA reads as TGCAGTGCTAGAGATACAGGGGCTCGGGCTTTCTTT. Translation: CSARDTGARAFF.